The source of this T cell receptor (beta chain) is a study of OX40 agonist ivuxolimab in advanced cancers. Germline V CDR1 and CDR2: SGHVS, FNYEAQ. V shed 5 bases and J shed 4 bases, with 6 bases lying between them. The CDR3 contains 11 residues. Sequenced by immunoSEQ multiplex PCR; TCRdb stores in-frame clones only, minus some. The table includes tens of thousands of clones, 84% detected once. Study-wide findings and caveats: The study found that CD8+ T cells averaged more expanded clones than CD4+. There was clonal expansion of CD4+ and CD8+ blood T cells by week 6 at 0.1 to 3.0 mg/kg. Nonresponders, in some cases, also had low normalized T-cell clonal expansion.

Enrollment shut out patients with autoimmune disease history or systemic immunosuppression. Remarks on this clone: The antigen remains unidentified.

This sample comprised CD4+ or CD8+ T cells sorted from blood, obtained in a trial of the OX40 agonist ivuxolimab. V usage is TRBV7-6 and J usage is TRBJ2-7; D remains unclear. This TCR derives from an adult with an advanced solid tumor such as melanoma, head and neck, liver or kidney cancer. Here the CDR3 DNA reads TGTGCCAGCAGCCTCCAGTACGAGCAGTACTTC. Its protein product is CASSLQYEQYF. Full variable domain (rest looked up from reference TRBV7-6 and TRBJ2-7): GAGVSQSPRYKVTKRGQDVALRCDPISGHVSLYWYRQALGQGPEFLTYFNYEAQQDKSGLPNDRFSAERPEGSISTLTIQRTEQRDSAMYRCASSLQYEQYFGPGTRLTVT.